Below, 24 T cell receptor beta chains from the same sample are listed, as sequenced in a study of cytomegalovirus exposure and HLA in healthy donors. The table came from immunoSEQ multiplex PCR; TCRdb's copy has only in-frame clones and leaves some out. Here the sample spans tens of thousands of clones, 91% being singletons. Sequenced sample: PBMCs. Receptor source: a woman aged 25-40 years in good health and CMV-seronegative.

The DNA for the CDR3 is TGCGCCAGCAGCCTAGGCCCGACGGATTATAGCAATCAGCCCCAGCATTTT. It yields the protein CASSLGPTDYSNQPQHF. The gene calls are TRBV5-1 and TRBJ1-5; D unresolved. Germline V CDR1 and CDR2: SGHRS, YFSETQ. The ends were cut back, 4 bases at V and 0 bases at J, with 17 bases in the middle. The CDR3 is 17 amino acids.

The chain recombines TRBV5-1 with TRBJ1-1; 12 positions agree with TRBD1. Germline values: CDR1 SGHRS, CDR2 YFSETQ. Unmatched junction bases numbered 20, after V lost 4 bases and J lost 4 bases. The CDR3 contains 20 residues. The CDR3 protein is CASSPQGDRGRLLFATEAFF. The CDR3 nucleotides read TGCGCCAGCAGCCCGCAGGGGGACAGGGGGCGCTTATTGTTCGCCACTGAAGCTTTCTTT.

The J gene is TRBJ2-5, the V gene TRBV5-1, with 15 nucleotides matching TRBD2. J gave up 2 bases and V 4 bases, and 6 bases lay outside the gene matches. Per the germline V gene, CDR1 is SGHRS and CDR2 is YFSETQ. The CDR3 spans 17 residues. The CDR3 DNA sequence: TGCGCCAGCAGCCAGGGACTAGCGGGAGGCCTTCAAGAGACCCAGTACTTC. Translation: CASSQGLAGGLQETQYF.

The chain joins TRBV27 to TRBJ2-5; no definite D call. This CDR3 has 16 amino acids. The germline gives CDR1 MNHEY, CDR2 SMNVEV (reference sequence). The V end was cut by 3 bases, the J end by 1 base, with 15 bases between. The CDR3 region is CASSLRRPQIQETQYF. The CDR3 DNA sequence: TGTGCCAGCAGTTTGCGTAGACCACAGATCCAAGAGACCCAGTACTTC.

This clone has just one count. The gene calls are TRBV5-1 and TRBJ2-1; tentative D call: TRBD2 (5 bases). The V and J ends lost 6 bases and 6 bases respectively, with 16 bases between them. Germline V gene data show CDR1 as SGHRS and CDR2 as YFSETQ. This CDR3 has 14 residues. The DNA for the CDR3 is TGCGCCAGCACTGGTTCGGGGTCTAGCAATGAGCAGTTCTTC. Translated: CASTGSGSSNEQFF.

The chain is built from TRBV6-6 and TRBJ1-1; no definite D call. V lost 6 bases and J lost 3, with 17 bases in between. This CDR3 spans 15 amino acids. Germline-derived CDR1 and CDR2 are MNHNY and SVGAGI (reference sequence). CDR3 protein: CASSSDLVGYTEAFF. The CDR3 DNA is TGTGCCAGCAGCTCCGACCTCGTCGGGTACACTGAAGCTTTCTTT.

The J gene is TRBJ2-1, the V gene TRBV12-5; 8 bases line up with TRBD2. Germline-derived CDR1 and CDR2 are LGHNT and FRNRAP. With 8 bases clipped from V and 7 bases from J, the junction kept 16 bases outside the gene matches. The CDR3 sequence is 16 residues long. The CDR3 DNA reads as TGTGCTAGTTACACCCCTGGAGGGCCGGGGGGGAATGAGCAGTTCTTC. This codes for CASYTPGGPGGNEQFF.

This chain connects TRBV7-2 to TRBJ1-1, with 10 bases matching TRBD1. With 0 bases clipped from V and 9 bases from J, the junction kept 4 bases outside the gene matches. The CDR3 covers 14 residues. Germline CDR1 SGHTA, CDR2 FQGNSA. In nucleotides, the CDR3 is TGTGCCAGCAGCTTAGCGGCTGACAGGGGGCAAGCTTTCTTT. Protein sequence: CASSLAADRGQAFF.

V and J are TRBV7-8 and TRBJ2-1, with 8 bases identical to TRBD1. This CDR3 has 15 residues. J gave up 2 bases and V 4 bases, and 4 bases lay outside the gene matches. From germline, CDR1 is SGHVS and CDR2 FQNEAQ. The CDR3 protein is CASSYGQGTYNEQFF. The CDR3 DNA sequence: TGTGCCAGCAGCTACGGACAGGGTACCTACAATGAGCAGTTCTTC.

The chain has TRBV5-4 and TRBJ2-1; TRBD1 aligns across 7 bases. The CDR3 loop spans 14 amino acids. V shed 4 bases, J shed 7 bases, and the junction held 8 bases outside the gene matches. CDR1 is SGHNT, CDR2 YYREEE, per germline (reference sequence). The CDR3 is CASSEGQAANEQFF. As DNA, the CDR3 is TGTGCCAGCAGCGAAGGACAGGCGGCAAATGAGCAGTTCTTC.

The chain couples TRBV5-4 to TRBJ2-2, with D perhaps matching TRBD2 (6 bases). CDR3 length equals 16 residues. Trimming pared 4 bases from V and 0 bases from J, leaving 13 bases between. Germline CDR1 SGHNT, CDR2 YYREEE (reference sequence). The CDR3 loop reads CASSRGTLANTGELFF. CDR3 bases: TGTGCCAGCAGCCGGGGGACGCTCGCGAACACCGGGGAGCTGTTTTTT.

The J gene is TRBJ2-7, the V gene TRBV7-2, with D tentatively TRBD2 (6 bases). Trimming removed 7 bases from V and 2 bases from J, with 18 bases in between. From germline, CDR1 is SGHTA and CDR2 FQGNSA. The CDR3 runs 15 residues. CDR3: CASTHGRDGTYEQYF. Written as DNA, the CDR3 is TGTGCCAGCACCCACGGGCGGGATGGAACCTACGAGCAGTACTTC.

The rearrangement links TRBV28 to TRBJ2-1; 11 bases are shared with TRBD2. The V and J ends lost 6 bases and 8 bases, in that order; junction bases with no gene match: 6. The germline gives CDR1 MDHEN, CDR2 SYDVKM. This CDR3 contains 14 residues. The CDR3 loop is CASSIAGGRDEQFF. CDR3 in DNA: TGTGCCAGCAGCATAGCGGGAGGGCGGGATGAGCAGTTCTTC. The complete variable domain, with remaining parts taken from reference TRBV28 and TRBJ2-1, reads DVKVTQSSRYLVKRTGEKVFLECVQDMDHENMFWYRQDPGLGLRLIYFSYDVKMKEKGDIPEGYSVSREKKERFSLILESASTNQTSMYLCASSIAGGRDEQFFGPGTRLTVL.

The V call is TRBV2, the J call TRBJ1-5, with TRBD1 matching 8 bases. Trimming removed 11 bases from V and 4 bases from J; junction bases left unmatched: 10. The CDR3 loop spans 14 amino acids. Germline V gives CDR1 SNHLY, CDR2 FYNNEI. CDR3 loop: CAAGAGGTNQPQHF. CDR3 nucleotide sequence: TGTGCCGCGGGGGCAGGGGGCACTAATCAGCCCCAGCATTTT. Based on the CDR3 plus reference TRBV2 and TRBJ1-5, the full variable domain is EPEVTQTPSHQVTQMGQEVILRCVPISNHLYFYWYRQILGQKVEFLVSFYNNEISEKSEIFDDQFSVERPDGSNFTLKIRSTKLEDSAMYFCAAGAGGTNQPQHFGDGTRLSIL.

The CDR3 sequence: CASSPWDSHSGNTIYF. In nucleotides, the CDR3 is TGTGCCAGCTCACCCTGGGACAGCCACTCTGGAAACACCATATATTTT. V usage is TRBV18 and J usage is TRBJ1-3; 7 nucleotides line up with TRBD1. The CDR3 is 16 amino acids. Germline V gene sequence: CDR1 KGHSH, CDR2 LQKENI. V lost 3 bases to trimming and J lost 0 bases; unmatched junction nucleotides: 5.

The chain combines TRBV27 with TRBJ2-2; a possible D gene is TRBD1 (5 bases). Germline V gene sequence: CDR1 MNHEY, CDR2 SMNVEV (reference sequence). This CDR3 region has 18 residues. With 4 bases removed from V and 1 base from J, the gap between germline ends came to 19 bases. For the CDR3, the DNA is TGTGCCAGCAGTTCACTCCCCGTAGGGGTAGGGAACACCGGGGAGCTGTTTTTT. It yields the protein CASSSLPVGVGNTGELFF.

The chain links TRBV11-2 to TRBJ2-7, with 9 bases fitting TRBD1. The CDR3 runs to 16 residues. V was clipped by 4 bases and J by 2 bases; unmatched bases: 9. Per germline, CDR1 SGHAT and CDR2 FQNNGV. CDR3 in DNA: TGTGCCAGCAGCTCCAGGACAGGGGAGTCTCCCTACGAGCAGTACTTC. Protein: CASSSRTGESPYEQYF.

The chain uses TRBV2 and TRBJ1-1; maybe TRBD1 (6 bases). The CDR3 loop spans 16 amino acids. With 8 bases removed from V and 6 bases from J, the gap between germline ends came to 25 bases. Looked up from germline, CDR1 is SNHLY and CDR2 is FYNNEI. The chain's CDR3 is CASRPPEGGSVAEAFF. CDR3 in DNA: TGTGCCAGCCGCCCCCCCGAGGGGGGGTCTGTCGCTGAAGCTTTCTTT.

The V call is TRBV4-2, the J call TRBJ2-1; 9 nucleotides agree with TRBD2. CDR3 size: 20 residues. The germline CDR1 and CDR2 sequences are LGHNA and YNFKEQ. The V and J ends lost 1 base and 3 bases, in that order; junction bases with no gene match: 16. For the CDR3, the DNA is TGTGCCAGCAGCCAAGCCCGGGGTCGAATAGCGGGGGACTACTACAATGAGCAGTTCTTC. It is translated as CASSQARGRIAGDYYNEQFF.

V usage is TRBV11-3 and J usage is TRBJ2-1; 11 bases line up with TRBD2. V trimming: 5 bases; J trimming: 9 bases; junction bases outside the gene matches: 12. In germline, CDR1 is SGHNT, CDR2 YENEEA. This CDR3 spans 16 amino acids. CDR3 in amino acids: CASSPGPSSGRSEQFF. Here the CDR3 DNA reads TGTGCCAGCAGCCCAGGGCCGTCTAGCGGGAGGAGTGAGCAGTTCTTC.

The rearrangement joins TRBV30 to TRBJ1-5; no clear D gene. The CDR3 contains 13 residues. Deletions cut 1 base from V and 5 bases from J, with 9 bases between. Looked up from germline, CDR1 is GTSNPN and CDR2 is SVGIG (reference sequence). The CDR3 loop reads CAWSGGEDQPQHF. Written as DNA, the CDR3 is TGTGCCTGGAGTGGGGGAGAAGATCAGCCCCAGCATTTT.

The chain carries TRBV6-1 and TRBJ1-4, with TRBD1 as a possible D gene (5 bases). V was pared by 3 bases and J by 12 bases, with 14 bases between. Germline V gene sequence: CDR1 MNHNS, CDR2 SASEGT. The CDR3 covers 13 residues. CDR3 region: CASSDSGGSELFF. CDR3 coding DNA: TGTGCCAGCAGTGACAGCGGGGGATCGGAACTGTTTTTT.

This chain joins TRBV6-5 and TRBJ2-1, with 7 nucleotides matching TRBD2. CDR3 length equals 14 residues. The V segment lost 5 bases and the J segment 6 bases; nucleotides outside the gene matches: 7. Germline V gene data show CDR1 as MNHEY and CDR2 as SVGAGI. The CDR3 spells CASSGMTSLNEQFF. CDR3 coding DNA: TGTGCCAGCAGTGGGATGACTAGCCTCAATGAGCAGTTCTTC.

This chain joins TRBV6-5 and TRBJ2-5; tentatively, D is TRBD1 (5 bases). The CDR3 is made up of 15 amino acids. CDR1 and CDR2 from the germline V gene are MNHEY and SVGAGI. Trimming cost V 2 bases and J 2 bases, with 12 bases left between them. The chain's CDR3 is CASSYGAGHQETQYF. The CDR3 DNA reads TGTGCCAGCAGTTACGGGGCAGGCCATCAAGAGACCCAGTACTTC.